A selection of T cell receptor beta chains follows, all from one sample in a study of blood T cell repertoires in COVID-19. Profiled with immunoSEQ multiplex PCR; TCRdb holds only in-frame clones, not every one. Of 300,000 to 350,000 clones listed, 85% to 90% are singletons. The sample comprised peripheral blood. The receptors derive from a woman aged 25 to 39 with COVID-19, enrolled during active disease. Each CDR3 is given without its conserved first and last residue. Each record gives: V gene, J gene, CDR3 protein.

V: TRBV29-1
J: TRBJ2-3
CDR3: SLTQGGTDTQY

V: TRBV6-5
J: TRBJ1-6
CDR3: ASSYSIPPAGVSLH

V: TRBV6-1
J: TRBJ1-5
CDR3: ASSEPTGALNQPQH

V: TRBV3-1/TRBV3-2
J: TRBJ1-4
CDR3: ASSQDSGTGGEKLF

V: TRBV28
J: TRBJ2-7
CDR3: ASSLSVGSYEQY

V: TRBV7-2
J: TRBJ1-1
CDR3: ASSLGQGRAEAF

V: TRBV7-9
J: TRBJ1-2
CDR3: ASSLVTQGWSGYT

V: TRBV19
J: TRBJ1-1
CDR3: ASSIGGTVNTEAF

V: TRBV19
J: TRBJ1-5
CDR3: ASSIGRTGSGYQPQH

V: TRBV25-1
J: TRBJ2-7
CDR3: ASRTDSSYEQY

V: TRBV11-2
J: TRBJ2-3
CDR3: ASSLRGSGADTQY

V: TRBV6-5
J: TRBJ2-7
CDR3: ASSYGRLAAYEQY

V: TRBV30
J: TRBJ1-4
CDR3: ASASGDEKLF

V: TRBV5-4
J: TRBJ2-3
CDR3: ASSIGQDPSTDTQY

V: TRBV18
J: TRBJ2-7
CDR3: ASSPGQRDYEQY

V: TRBV11-2
J: TRBJ1-1
CDR3: ASSLDRGANSKAF

V: TRBV19
J: TRBJ1-5
CDR3: ASRDGGTGQPQH

V: TRBV11-2
J: TRBJ2-1
CDR3: ASSLAGRRTYNEQF

V: TRBV10-3
J: TRBJ1-6
CDR3: AISESREGALLH

V: TRBV5-1
J: TRBJ2-1
CDR3: ASSLKREGRSYNEQF

V: TRBV10-1
J: TRBJ1-4
CDR3: ASSEATGQGDEKLF

V: TRBV5-1
J: TRBJ2-7
CDR3: ASSLEASGSSKTYEQY

V: TRBV29-1
J: TRBJ1-5
CDR3: SVVGDRQGLGQPQH

V: TRBV7-9
J: TRBJ1-6
CDR3: ASSPTGDNSPLH